This TCR beta chain was recorded in a study of blood T cell repertoires in COVID-19 (dated by TCRdb to the early 2020s). About the investigation overall: Samples covering the acute and convalescent phases of COVID-19 were provided by collaborators in the United States, Italy and Spain. A freely available public database, intended as a resource for researchers studying the immune response to SARS-CoV-2, is where the repertoires were released. Nearly every sample came with metadata listing a de-identified subject ID, COVID-19 status, age in years and sex. Where available, HLA class I and class II types were taken from metadata supplied by the sample provider and were not determined by assay-based typing. The material from the prospective study consisted of cDNA or gDNA derived from T cells, B-cell-depleted T cells, or PBMCs. The samples were drawn from the first 160 participants of the ongoing ImmuneRACE study and from 1,254 subjects provided by 6 global collaborators. The dataset comprised deeply sampled blood TCRbeta repertoires from subjects exposed to, actively infected with, or recovered from COVID-19.

The germline V gene (reference sequence) supplies CDR1 LNHDA and CDR2 SQIVND. The CDR3 starts with the cysteine, ends with the phenylalanine, and has 14 residues. Of all the DNA, just the CDR3 is kept, 42 bases in frame from base 1. Germline trimming amounts to 8 bases on V and 0 bases on J, with 6 as the count of junction bases outside the gene matches. TCRbeta CDR3 regions were amplified from genomic DNA using the immunoSEQ Assay, a bias-controlled multiplex PCR. The study's processing was this. Nucleated cell counts per sample were estimated from amplification of reference gene primers within the assay. Sequence reads were collapsed and filtered to measure the absolute abundance of every unique TCRbeta CDR3 rearrangement. Productive Simpson clonality was computed per sample as the square root of Simpson's diversity index over productive rearrangements. This is the immuneACCESS table as TCRdb keeps it, with only in-frame sequences that have V and J called. A part of the clones is gone; compared with another copy, unresolved V genes explain less than half, and the rest is unexplained. The V and J calls and the clone size are those of that table, but D and trimming were determined from the DNA. In all, the sample holds about 130,000 clones, and 78% of those were seen once. About a tenth of the sample belongs to the ten largest clones.

Samples from volunteer blood donors who had recovered from COVID-19 were contributed by a second Seattle source. The collaborating institutions used their own protocols to collect whole blood in K2EDTA tubes. Collaborator samples were shipped for TCRbeta analysis as frozen whole blood, isolated PBMCs, or DNA extracted from either sample type. This clone was counted at least ten times. This receptor's antigen is unknown. Base qualities are missing; no much larger clone stands one base away. Study-wide findings and limitations: The amount of clinical and demographic metadata varied by source and participant and was provided uncurated.

The sequenced material came from peripheral blood. This clonotype was sampled from a man aged 55 to 69 who had recovered from COVID-19. The sequence joins TRBV19 to TRBJ2-7, with 8 bases matching TRBD2. The CDR3 protein is CASSELADSYEQYF. The DNA reads TGTGCCAGTTCCGAACTAGCGGACTCCTACGAGCAGTACTTC.